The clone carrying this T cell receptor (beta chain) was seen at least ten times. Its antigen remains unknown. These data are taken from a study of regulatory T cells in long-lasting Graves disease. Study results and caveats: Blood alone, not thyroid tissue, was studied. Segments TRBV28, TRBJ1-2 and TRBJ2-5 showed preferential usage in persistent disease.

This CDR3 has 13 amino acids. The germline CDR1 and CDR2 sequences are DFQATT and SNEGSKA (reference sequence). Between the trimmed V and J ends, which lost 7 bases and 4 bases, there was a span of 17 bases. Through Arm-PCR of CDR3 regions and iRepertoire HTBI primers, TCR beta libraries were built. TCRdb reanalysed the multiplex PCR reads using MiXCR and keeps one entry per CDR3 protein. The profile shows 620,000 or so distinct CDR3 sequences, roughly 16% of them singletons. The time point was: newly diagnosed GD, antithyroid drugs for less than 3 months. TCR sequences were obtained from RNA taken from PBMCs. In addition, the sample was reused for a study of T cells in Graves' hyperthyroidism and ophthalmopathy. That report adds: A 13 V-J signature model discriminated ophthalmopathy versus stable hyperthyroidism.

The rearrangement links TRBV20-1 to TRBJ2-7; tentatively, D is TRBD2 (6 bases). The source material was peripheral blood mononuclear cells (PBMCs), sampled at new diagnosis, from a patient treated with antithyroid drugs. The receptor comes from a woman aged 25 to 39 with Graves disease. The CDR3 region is CSEEGNIIYEQYF. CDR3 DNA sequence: TGCAGTGAGGAGGGGAATATCATTTACGAGCAGTACTTC.